This T cell receptor (beta chain) emerged from a study of CD8 T cells in Susac syndrome. It was with random hexamers that roughly 0.5 to 1 ug RNA was reverse transcribed. In TCRdb, the immunoSEQ multiplex PCR reads were re-called with MiXCR into one record per CDR3 protein. The profile covers about 300,000 distinct CDR3 sequences, with about 88% appearing a single time and about 0.17% taken by the ten largest. Germline assignment: CDR1 DFQATT and CDR2 SNEGSKA (reference sequence). This CDR3 has 15 amino acids. J lost 7 bases, V lost 4 bases, and 11 bases had no gene match. Input material: CD8+ T cells from PBMCs. The sequence was collected from a human donor with multiple sclerosis. This sequence joins TRBV20-1 and TRBJ2-1, with TRBD2 matching over 9 bases. The CDR3 spells CSATGPGTSLNEQFF. The CDR3 coding sequence is TGCAGTGCTACGGGCCCCGGGACTAGCCTTAATGAGCAGTTCTTC.